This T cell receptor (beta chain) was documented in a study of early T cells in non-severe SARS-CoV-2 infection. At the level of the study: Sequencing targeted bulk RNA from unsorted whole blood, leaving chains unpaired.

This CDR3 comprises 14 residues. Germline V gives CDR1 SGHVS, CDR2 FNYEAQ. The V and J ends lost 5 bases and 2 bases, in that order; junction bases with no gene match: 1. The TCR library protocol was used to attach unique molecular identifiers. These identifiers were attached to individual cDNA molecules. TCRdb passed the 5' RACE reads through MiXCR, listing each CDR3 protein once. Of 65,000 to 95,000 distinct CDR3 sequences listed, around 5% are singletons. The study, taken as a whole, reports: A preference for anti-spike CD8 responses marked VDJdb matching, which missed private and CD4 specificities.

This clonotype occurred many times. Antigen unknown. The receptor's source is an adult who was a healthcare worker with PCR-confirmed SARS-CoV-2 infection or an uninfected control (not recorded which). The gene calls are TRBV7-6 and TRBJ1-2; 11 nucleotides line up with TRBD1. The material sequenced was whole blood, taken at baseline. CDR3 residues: CASSGDRGNYGYTF. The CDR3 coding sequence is TGTGCCAGCAGCGGGGACAGGGGGAACTATGGCTACACCTTC.